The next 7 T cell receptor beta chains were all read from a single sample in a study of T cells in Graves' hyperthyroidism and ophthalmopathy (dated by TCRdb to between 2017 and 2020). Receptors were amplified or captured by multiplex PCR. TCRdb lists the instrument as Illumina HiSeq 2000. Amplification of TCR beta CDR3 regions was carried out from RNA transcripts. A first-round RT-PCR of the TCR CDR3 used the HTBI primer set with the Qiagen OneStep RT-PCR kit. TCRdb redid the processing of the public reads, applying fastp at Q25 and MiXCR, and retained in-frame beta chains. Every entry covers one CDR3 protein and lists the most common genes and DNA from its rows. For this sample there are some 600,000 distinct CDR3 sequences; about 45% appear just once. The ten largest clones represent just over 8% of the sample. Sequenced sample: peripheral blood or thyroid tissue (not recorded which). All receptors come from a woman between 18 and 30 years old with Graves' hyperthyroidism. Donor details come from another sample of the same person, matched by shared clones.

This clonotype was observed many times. DNA of the CDR3: TGTGCCAGCAGGAAGACAGGGAGCGAAAAACTGTTTTTT. This translates into CASRKTGSEKLFF. V gene TRBV2 combines with J gene TRBJ1-4, with 7 nucleotides matching TRBD1. V shed 6 bases and J 8 bases; nucleotides not matched to a gene: 6. Germline CDR1 is SNHLY and CDR2 is FYNNEI. The CDR3 sequence is 13 residues long.

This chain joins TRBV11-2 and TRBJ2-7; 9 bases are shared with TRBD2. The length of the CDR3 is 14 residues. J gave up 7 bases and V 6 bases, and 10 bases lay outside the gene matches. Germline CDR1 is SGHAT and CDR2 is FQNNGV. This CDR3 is CASRVLAGVEEQYF. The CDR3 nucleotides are TGTGCCAGCAGGGTATTAGCGGGAGTGGAAGAGCAGTACTTC.

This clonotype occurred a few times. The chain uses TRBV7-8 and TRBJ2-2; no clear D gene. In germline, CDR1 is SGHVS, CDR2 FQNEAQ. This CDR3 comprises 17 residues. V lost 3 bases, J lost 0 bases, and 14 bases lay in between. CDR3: CASSFPGETANTGELFF. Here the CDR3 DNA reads TGTGCCAGCAGCTTCCCTGGAGAAACCGCGAACACCGGGGAGCTGTTTTTT. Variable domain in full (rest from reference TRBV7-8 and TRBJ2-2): GAGVSQSPRYKVAKRGQDVALRCDPISGHVSLFWYQQALGQGPEFLTYFQNEAQLDKSGLPSDRFFAERPEGSVSTLKIQRTQQEDSAVYLCASSFPGETANTGELFFGEGSRLTVL.

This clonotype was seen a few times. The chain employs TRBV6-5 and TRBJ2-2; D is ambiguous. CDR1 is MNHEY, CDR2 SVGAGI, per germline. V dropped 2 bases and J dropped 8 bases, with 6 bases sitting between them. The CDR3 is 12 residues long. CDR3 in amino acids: CASSYPSGELFF. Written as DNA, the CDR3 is TGTGCCAGCAGTTACCCTAGTGGGGAGCTGTTTTTT.

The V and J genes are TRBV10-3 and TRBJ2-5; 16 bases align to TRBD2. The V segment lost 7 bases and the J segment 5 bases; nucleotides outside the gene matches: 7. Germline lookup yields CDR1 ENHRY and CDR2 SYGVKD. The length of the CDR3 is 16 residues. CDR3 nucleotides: TGTGCCATCACCGAAGGGACTAGCGGGAGGGCCGAGACCCAGTACTTC. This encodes CAITEGTSGRAETQYF.

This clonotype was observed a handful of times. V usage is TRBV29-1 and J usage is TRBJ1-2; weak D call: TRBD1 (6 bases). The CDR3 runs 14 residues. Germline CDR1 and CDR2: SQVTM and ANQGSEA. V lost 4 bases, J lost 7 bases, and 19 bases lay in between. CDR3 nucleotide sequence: TGCAGCGTTGTTCGGACAGACATCAAAACTGGCTACACCTTC. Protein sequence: CSVVRTDIKTGYTF.

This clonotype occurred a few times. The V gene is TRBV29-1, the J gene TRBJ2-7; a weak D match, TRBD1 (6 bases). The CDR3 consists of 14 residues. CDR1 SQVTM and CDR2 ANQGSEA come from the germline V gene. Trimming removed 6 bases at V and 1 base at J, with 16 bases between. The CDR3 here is CSVSSTGKSYEQYF. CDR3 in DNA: TGCAGCGTCAGCTCGACAGGAAAATCCTACGAGCAGTACTTC.